The present TCR beta chain was sequenced within a study of Ad26.COV2.S vaccination and SARS-CoV-2 variants. The treatment: about 20 received Ad26.COV2.S at low or high dose, single or two shots; about 5 received placebo; per-sample allocation not given. The study sampled participants on day 63 after the first vaccine or placebo injection. This CDR3 contains 12 residues. V was shortened by 1 base and J by 4 bases, with 4 bases between the two germline ends. The table came from immunoSEQ multiplex PCR; TCRdb's copy has only in-frame clones and leaves some out. The table includes approximately 480,000 clones, 70% to 90% detected once.

The receptor's source is a person between 18 and 65 years old who received the Ad26.COV2.S COVID-19 vaccine or a placebo. The material sequenced was peripheral blood, taken in a trial of Ad26.COV2.S vaccine versus placebo. The chain is built from TRBV12-3 or TRBV12-4 and TRBJ1-2; D not certain. The CDR3 protein is CASSLESYGYTF. CDR3 sequence (DNA): TGTGCCAGCAGTTTAGAAAGCTATGGCTACACCTTC.